This TCR beta chain was observed in a study of CD8 T cells in Susac syndrome (dated by TCRdb to 2018 to 2020). Some background on the complete study: Of the Susac syndrome patients who were sequenced, under ten were in clinical remission while 5 or 6 had clinically active disease. At the time of blood withdrawal, Susac syndrome patients were either therapy-naive, taking corticosteroids (with some also receiving IVIg), or on IVIg alone. The study used repertoire sequencing to test whether antigen drove CD8+ T cell activation and differentiation in Susac syndrome. Clonality of the CD8+ T cell repertoire was compared between roughly twelve healthy donors, about 14 Susac syndrome patients and fewer than 16 multiple sclerosis patients.

Turning to this clonotype: The clone's antigen remains unknown. Nothing much larger sits one base from this clone, and base qualities are not available.

The full study reports these points: In the total CD8+ and CD8+ TEMRA repertoires, sixteen and five Susac-specific public clones, respectively, were identified. The number of individuals in the TCR sequencing and HLA analysis was acknowledged as relatively small. Clonal expansion was observed in Susac syndrome CD8+ repertoires, with the highest expansion in CD8+ TEMRA cells and greater expansion in clinically active than in remitting patients.

Peripheral blood CD8+ and CD4+ T cells from healthy donors, Susac syndrome patients and multiple sclerosis patients were profiled by high-throughput TCR beta sequencing. Susac syndrome patients met recently defined diagnostic criteria for definite or probable disease. Bulk CD8+ and CD4+ T cells were purified by magnetic negative isolation, whereas CD8+ TEMRA cells were enriched by FACS. Blood was collected in EDTA tubes and processed within 24 hours, with PBMCs isolated through density gradient centrifugation. PBMCs intended for TCR sequencing were frozen in liquid nitrogen and were later thawed in a 37 degrees C water bath. The sorted or isolated CD4+, CD8+ and CD8+ TEMRA cells reached a purity of at least 90%. RNA was extracted using the RNeasy kit, and about 0.45 to 1 ug of the RNA was reverse transcribed with random hexamers. The immunoSEQ multiplex PCR assay, covering 54 Vbeta and 13 Jbeta segments, was used to amplify TCR beta CDR3 regions. To correct PCR amplification bias, a synthetic template baseline was used for both primer optimization and computational correction. In the original analysis: Reads were assigned to V, D and J genes according to IMGT and analyzed in immunoSEQ Analyzer, with only productive sequences retained. Clonality was calculated as one minus the Shannon entropy normalized by log2 of the number of productive unique sequences. For each patient and control, public and private clones were evaluated among the 100 most prevalent clones. A clone was defined as Susac-specific if it was absent from the healthy and MS cohorts, from 950 to 1,300 published viral clones and from other ImmuneACCESS disease sequences. In-frame beta chains were kept once TCRdb had trimmed the public reads at Q25 with fastp and called clones with MiXCR. Under each unique CDR3 protein, matching rows form one entry showing the most common genes and DNA. These V and J calls rely on TCRdb rather than the paper's analysis. Counted in this sample were about 83,000 distinct CDR3 sequences; approximately 96% of them appeared once. The ten largest clones add up to more than 0.35% of the sample.

The sequence derives from a human donor with Susac syndrome. The specimen was CD8+ T cells from PBMCs.

The nucleotide sequence reads as follows: TGTGCCAGCAGCTTAGCTAAAAATCGTGGCTACACCTTC. It codes for CASSLAKNRGYTF. The V gene is TRBV7-8 and the J gene is TRBJ1-2; no D gene call is confident. The CDR3 starts with the cysteine, ends with the phenylalanine, and has 13 residues. The read is trimmed to its CDR3 DNA, 39 bases read in frame from base 1. Per the germline V gene, SGHVS is the CDR1 and FQNEAQ is the CDR2. V is pared back by 0 bases and J by 7 bases, with 9 bases lying between the germline termini.